This T cell receptor (beta chain) was identified during a study of shared clonotypes between healthy human individuals. Findings and limits, study-wide: Limitation of the genetic and exposure-history diversity represented came from the few donors.

Trimming removed 4 bases from V and 3 bases from J; junction bases left unmatched: 10. CDR1 and CDR2 from the germline V gene are SGHRS and YFSETQ. The CDR3 has 15 amino acids. The donor population consisted of healthy HIV-negative adults with no recent acute infections or vaccinations. In unsorted samples, genomic DNA was obtained using around 100 million PBMCs. This clone was recorded at least ten times. What it binds is not known. Data came from immunoSEQ multiplex PCR; TCRdb stores just in-frame clones and leaves some out. The sample gives a few hundred thousand clones, roughly 85% of which show up once; over 9.5% is in the top ten.

V and J are TRBV5-1 and TRBJ2-7; 7 bases fit TRBD1. This receptor was obtained from a woman in her thirties or forties in good health. Some clones in this sample may be carry-over from other donors' samples. The sample consisted of PBMCs. The CDR3 nucleotides read TGCGCCAGCAGCACAGACGGACAGGAAATCTACGAGCAGTACTTC. It encodes CASSTDGQEIYEQYF. The entire variable domain, with the rest obtained from reference TRBV5-1 and TRBJ2-7, is as follows: KAGVTQTPRYLIKTRGQQVTLSCSPISGHRSVSWYQQTPGQGLQFLFEYFSETQRNKGNFPGRFSGRQFSNSRSEMNVSTLELGDSALYLCASSTDGQEIYEQYFGPGTRLTVT.